This TCR beta chain originates from a study of cytomegalovirus exposure and HLA in healthy donors. Broader study findings: High specificity and sensitivity for cytomegalovirus status were reported for the classifier. In a later analysis, compared with equally common non-associated chains, HLA-associated beta chains were more expanded. Reports state that TCR beta sequences accurately predicted most subjects' HLA-A and HLA-B alleles.

In the case of this clone: The antigen remains undetermined.

Researchers ran the PCR with 60 Vbeta and 13 Jbeta primers. Only in-frame clones appear in the TCRdb table, and some are missing; sequencing was by immunoSEQ multiplex PCR. Of about 160,000 clones in the sample, roughly 80% are singletons; the top ten hold approximately 3%. Sequencing input: PBMCs. This TCR came from a woman aged 40 to 50 in good health and CMV-seronegative.

The CDR3 loop reads CASSPTGQRTYEQYF. Written as DNA, the CDR3 is TGTGCCAGCTCACCGACGGGACAGAGAACTTACGAGCAGTACTTC. The chain joins TRBV18 to TRBJ2-7, with 7 bases matching TRBD1. V lost 3 bases and J lost 4; bases outside the gene matches: 9. The CDR3 extends over 15 amino acids. Germline V lookup: CDR1 KGHSH, CDR2 LQKENI.